The T cell receptor beta chain under discussion was sequenced for a study of memory CD4+ T cells and cytomegalovirus serostatus. Study-wide points: CD4+ memory repertoires contained about 40% of the roughly 160 reported CMV TCRbeta sequences.

In the original workflow: Out-of-frame sequences were removed, leaving 2 million to 2.5 million distinct TCRbeta sequences. Generated by immunoSEQ multiplex PCR, the TCRdb table keeps only in-frame clones and is missing some. The DNA gave D and trimming, while V, J and clone size come from that table. The table records about 59,000 clones, approximately 78% of them present only once. This CDR3 contains 15 residues. V was clipped by 5 bases and J by 0 bases, with 12 bases between them. Per germline, CDR1 LNHDA and CDR2 SQIVND (reference sequence). A note on this clone: Its matching antigen is unknown.

Single viable CD3+CD4+CD8-CD45RO+ cells were sorted as the memory CD4+ T cells. This receptor was taken from an adult in good health and CMV-seronegative. Sequencing used memory CD4+ T cells from blood. The rearrangement links TRBV19 to TRBJ2-3; tentative D call: TRBD1 (5 bases). The CDR3 bases are TGTGCCAGTAGTGCAACAGGTTTTAGCACAGATACGCAGTATTTT. Protein product: CASSATGFSTDTQYF.